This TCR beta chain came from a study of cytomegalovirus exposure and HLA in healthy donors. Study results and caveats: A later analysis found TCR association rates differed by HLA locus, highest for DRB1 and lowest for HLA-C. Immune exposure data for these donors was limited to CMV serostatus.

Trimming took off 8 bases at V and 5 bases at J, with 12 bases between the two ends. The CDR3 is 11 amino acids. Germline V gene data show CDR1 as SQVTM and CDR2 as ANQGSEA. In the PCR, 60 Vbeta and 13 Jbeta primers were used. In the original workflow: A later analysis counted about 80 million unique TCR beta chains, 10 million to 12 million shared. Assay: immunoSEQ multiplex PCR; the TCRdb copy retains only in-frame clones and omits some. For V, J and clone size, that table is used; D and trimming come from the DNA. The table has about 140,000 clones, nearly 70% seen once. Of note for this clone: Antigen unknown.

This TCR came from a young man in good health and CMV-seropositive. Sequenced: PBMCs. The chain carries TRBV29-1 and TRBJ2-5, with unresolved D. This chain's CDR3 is CSSHSGETQYF. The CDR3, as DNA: TGCAGCTCCCACAGTGGCGAGACCCAGTACTTC.